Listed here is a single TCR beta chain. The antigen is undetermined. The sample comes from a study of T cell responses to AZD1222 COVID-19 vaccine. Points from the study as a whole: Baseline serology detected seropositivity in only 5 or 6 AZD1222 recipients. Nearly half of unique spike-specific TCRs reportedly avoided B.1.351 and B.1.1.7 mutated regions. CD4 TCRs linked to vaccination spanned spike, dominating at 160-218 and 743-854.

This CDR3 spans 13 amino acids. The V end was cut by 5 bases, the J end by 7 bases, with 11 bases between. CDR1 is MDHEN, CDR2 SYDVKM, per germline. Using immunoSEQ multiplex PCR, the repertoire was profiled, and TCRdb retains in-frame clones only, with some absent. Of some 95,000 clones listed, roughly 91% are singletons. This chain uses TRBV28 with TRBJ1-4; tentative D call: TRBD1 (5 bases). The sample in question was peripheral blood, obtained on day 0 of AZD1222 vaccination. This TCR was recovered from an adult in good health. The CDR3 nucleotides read TGTGCCAGCAGTGGGGGAGGGATTGAAAAACTGTTTTTT. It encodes CASSGGGIEKLFF.